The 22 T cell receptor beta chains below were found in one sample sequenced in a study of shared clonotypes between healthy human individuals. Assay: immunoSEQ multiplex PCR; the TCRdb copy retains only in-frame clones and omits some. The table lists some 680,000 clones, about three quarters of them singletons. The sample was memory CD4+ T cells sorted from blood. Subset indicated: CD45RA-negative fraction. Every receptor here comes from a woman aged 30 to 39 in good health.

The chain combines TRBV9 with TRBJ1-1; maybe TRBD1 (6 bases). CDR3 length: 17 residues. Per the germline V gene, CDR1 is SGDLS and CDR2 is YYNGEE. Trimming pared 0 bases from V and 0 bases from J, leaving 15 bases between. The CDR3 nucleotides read TGTGCCAGCAGCGTAGTCCAGGGGACGACAATGAACACTGAAGCTTTCTTT. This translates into CASSVVQGTTMNTEAFF.

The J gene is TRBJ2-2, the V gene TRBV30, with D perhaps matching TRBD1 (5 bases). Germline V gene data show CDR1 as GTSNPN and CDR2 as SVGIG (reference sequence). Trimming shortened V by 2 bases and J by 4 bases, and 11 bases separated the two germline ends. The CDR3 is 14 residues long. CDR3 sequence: CAWSSQGTTGELFF. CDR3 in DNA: TGTGCCTGGAGTTCTCAGGGAACCACCGGGGAGCTGTTTTTT.

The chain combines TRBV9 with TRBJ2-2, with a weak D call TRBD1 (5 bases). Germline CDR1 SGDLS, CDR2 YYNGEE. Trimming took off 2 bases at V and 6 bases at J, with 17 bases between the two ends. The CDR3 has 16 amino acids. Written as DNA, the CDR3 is TGTGCCAGCAGCGTTCAGGGTAGTAATGACGCCGGGGAGCTGTTTTTT. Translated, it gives CASSVQGSNDAGELFF.

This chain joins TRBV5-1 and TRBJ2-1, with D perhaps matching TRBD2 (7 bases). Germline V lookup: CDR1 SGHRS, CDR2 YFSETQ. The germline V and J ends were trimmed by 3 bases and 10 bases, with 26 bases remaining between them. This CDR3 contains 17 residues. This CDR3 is CASSYTAGGLGGLEQFF. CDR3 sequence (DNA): TGCGCCAGCAGCTACACCGCCGGCGGACTAGGGGGGTTAGAGCAGTTCTTC.

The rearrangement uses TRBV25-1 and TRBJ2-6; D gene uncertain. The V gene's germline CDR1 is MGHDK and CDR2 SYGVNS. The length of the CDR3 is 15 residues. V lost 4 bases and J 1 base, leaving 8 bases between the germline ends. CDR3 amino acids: CASSGSWSGANVLTF. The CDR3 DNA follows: TGTGCCAGCAGTGGGAGCTGGTCTGGGGCCAACGTCCTGACTTTC.

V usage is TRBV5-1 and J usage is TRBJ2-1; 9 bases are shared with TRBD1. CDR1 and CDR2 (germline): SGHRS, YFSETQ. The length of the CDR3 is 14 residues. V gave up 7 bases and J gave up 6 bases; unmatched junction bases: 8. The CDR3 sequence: CASSPDRGFNEQFF. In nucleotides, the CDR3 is TGCGCCAGCTCTCCCGACAGGGGGTTCAATGAGCAGTTCTTC. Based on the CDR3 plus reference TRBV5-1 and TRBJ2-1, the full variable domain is KAGVTQTPRYLIKTRGQQVTLSCSPISGHRSVSWYQQTPGQGLQFLFEYFSETQRNKGNFPGRFSGRQFSNSRSEMNVSTLELGDSALYLCASSPDRGFNEQFFGPGTRLTVL.

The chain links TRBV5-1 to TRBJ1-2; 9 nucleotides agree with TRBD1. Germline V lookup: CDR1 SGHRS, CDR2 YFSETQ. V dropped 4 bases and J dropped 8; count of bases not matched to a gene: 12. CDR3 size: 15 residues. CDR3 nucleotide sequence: TGCGCCAGCAGCACGGGAGGACAGGGGACTTACGGCTACACCTTC. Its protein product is CASSTGGQGTYGYTF.

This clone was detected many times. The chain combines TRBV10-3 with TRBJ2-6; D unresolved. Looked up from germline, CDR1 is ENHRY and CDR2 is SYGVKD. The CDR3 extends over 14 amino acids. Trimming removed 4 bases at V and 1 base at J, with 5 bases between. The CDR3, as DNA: TGTGCCATCAGTGTGCGTTCTGGGGCCAACGTCCTGACTTTC. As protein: CAISVRSGANVLTF.

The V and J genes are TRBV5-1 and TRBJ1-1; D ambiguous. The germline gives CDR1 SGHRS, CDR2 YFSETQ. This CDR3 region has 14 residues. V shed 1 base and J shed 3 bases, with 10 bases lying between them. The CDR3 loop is CASSLTVVDTEAFF. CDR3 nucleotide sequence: TGCGCCAGCAGCTTGACAGTGGTAGACACTGAAGCTTTCTTT.

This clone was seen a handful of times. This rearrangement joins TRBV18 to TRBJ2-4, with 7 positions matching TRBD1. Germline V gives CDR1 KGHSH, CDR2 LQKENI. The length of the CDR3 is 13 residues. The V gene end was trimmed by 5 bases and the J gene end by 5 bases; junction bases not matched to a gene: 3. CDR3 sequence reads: CASSFDRENIQYF. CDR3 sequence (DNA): TGTGCCAGCTCATTTGACAGGGAAAACATTCAGTACTTC. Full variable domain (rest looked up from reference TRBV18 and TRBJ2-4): NAGVMQNPRHLVRRRGQEARLRCSPMKGHSHVYWYRQLPEEGLKFMVYLQKENIIDESGMPKERFSAEFPKEGPSILRIQQVVRGDSAAYFCASSFDRENIQYFGAGTRLSVL.

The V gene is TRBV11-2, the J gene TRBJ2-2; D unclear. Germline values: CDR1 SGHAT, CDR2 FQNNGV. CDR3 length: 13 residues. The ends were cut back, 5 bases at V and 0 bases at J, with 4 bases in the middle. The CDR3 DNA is TGTGCCAGCAGCAAGACGAACACCGGGGAGCTGTTTTTT. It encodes CASSKTNTGELFF.

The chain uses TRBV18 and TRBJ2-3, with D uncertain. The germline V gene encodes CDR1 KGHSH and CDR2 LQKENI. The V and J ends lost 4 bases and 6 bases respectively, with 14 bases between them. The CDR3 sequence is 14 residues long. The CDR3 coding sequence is TGTGCCAGCTCACAAGGTCGATCGACGGATACGCAGTATTTT. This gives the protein CASSQGRSTDTQYF.

CDR3 bases: TGTGCCAGCAGACCCCGGGAGAGCACAGATACGCAGTATTTT. This sequence encodes CASRPRESTDTQYF. The rearrangement links TRBV6-6 to TRBJ2-3, with D possibly TRBD2 on 6 matching bases. The germline V gene has CDR1 MNHNY and CDR2 SVGAGI (reference sequence). Trimming took off 6 bases at V and 0 bases at J, with 10 bases between the two ends. The CDR3 loop spans 14 amino acids.

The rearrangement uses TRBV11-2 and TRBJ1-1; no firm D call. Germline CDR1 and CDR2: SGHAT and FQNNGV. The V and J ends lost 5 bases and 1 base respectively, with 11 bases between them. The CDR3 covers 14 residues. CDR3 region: CASSHFLGNTEAFF. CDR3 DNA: TGTGCCAGCAGCCACTTCCTAGGGAACACTGAAGCTTTCTTT.

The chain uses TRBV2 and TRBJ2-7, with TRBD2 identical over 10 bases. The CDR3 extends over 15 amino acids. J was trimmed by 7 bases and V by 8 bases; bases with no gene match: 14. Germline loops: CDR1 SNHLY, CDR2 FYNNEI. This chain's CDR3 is CASGETGLALREQYF. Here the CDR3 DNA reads TGTGCCAGCGGGGAGACGGGACTAGCGTTGAGGGAGCAGTACTTC.

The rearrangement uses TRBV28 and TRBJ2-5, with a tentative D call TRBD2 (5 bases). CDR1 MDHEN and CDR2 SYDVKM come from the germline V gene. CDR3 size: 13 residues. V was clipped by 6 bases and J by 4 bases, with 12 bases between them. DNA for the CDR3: TGTGCCAGCAGACGGGATTGGGCAGAGACCCAGTACTTC. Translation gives CASRRDWAETQYF.

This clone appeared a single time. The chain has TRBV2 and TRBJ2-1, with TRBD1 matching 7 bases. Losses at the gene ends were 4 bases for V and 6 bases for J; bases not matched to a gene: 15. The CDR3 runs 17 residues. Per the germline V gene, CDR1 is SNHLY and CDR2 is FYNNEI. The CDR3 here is CASSVEGGPFGSNEQFF. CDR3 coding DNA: TGTGCCAGCAGTGTTGAAGGGGGCCCATTCGGCAGCAATGAGCAGTTCTTC. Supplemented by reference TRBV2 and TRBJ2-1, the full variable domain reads EPEVTQTPSHQVTQMGQEVILRCVPISNHLYFYWYRQILGQKVEFLVSFYNNEISEKSEIFDDQFSVERPDGSNFTLKIRSTKLEDSAMYFCASSVEGGPFGSNEQFFGPGTRLTVL.

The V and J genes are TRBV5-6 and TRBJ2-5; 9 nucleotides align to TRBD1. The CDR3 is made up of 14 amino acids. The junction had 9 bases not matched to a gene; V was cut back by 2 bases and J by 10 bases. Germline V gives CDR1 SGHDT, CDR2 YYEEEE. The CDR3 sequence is CASSLRGQGTDQYF. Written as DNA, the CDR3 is TGTGCCAGCAGCTTAAGGGGACAGGGTACCGACCAGTACTTC.

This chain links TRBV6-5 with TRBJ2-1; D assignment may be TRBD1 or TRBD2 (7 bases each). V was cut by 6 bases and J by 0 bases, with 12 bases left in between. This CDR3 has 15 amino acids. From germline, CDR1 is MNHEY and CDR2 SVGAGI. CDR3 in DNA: TGTGCCAGCAGACGGGGGGACAGCTCCTACAATGAGCAGTTCTTC. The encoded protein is CASRRGDSSYNEQFF.

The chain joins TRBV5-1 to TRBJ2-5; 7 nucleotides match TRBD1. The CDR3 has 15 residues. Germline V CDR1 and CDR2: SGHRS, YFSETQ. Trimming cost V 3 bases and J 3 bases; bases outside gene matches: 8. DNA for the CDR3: TGCGCCAGCAGCTCATCCGGGACAGTCGAAGAGACCCAGTACTTC. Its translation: CASSSSGTVEETQYF.

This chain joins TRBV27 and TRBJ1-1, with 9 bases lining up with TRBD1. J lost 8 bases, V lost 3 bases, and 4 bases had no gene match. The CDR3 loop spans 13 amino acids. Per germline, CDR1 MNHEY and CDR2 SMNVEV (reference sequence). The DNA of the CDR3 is TGTGCCAGCAGTTTTGACAGGGGGAAAGAAGCTTTCTTT. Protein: CASSFDRGKEAFF.

The chain's CDR3 is CASSAPGQGLRGYTF. CDR3 in DNA: TGTGCCAGCAGTGCCCCGGGACAGGGTCTCCGAGGCTACACCTTC. The chain employs TRBV2 and TRBJ1-2, with 9 bases lining up with TRBD1. The CDR3 is 15 residues long. The germline gives CDR1 SNHLY, CDR2 FYNNEI. The V gene end was trimmed by 4 bases and the J gene end by 8 bases; junction bases not matched to a gene: 11.